The rows below give T cell receptor beta chains drawn from one sample of a study of blood T cell repertoires in COVID-19. This table comes from immunoSEQ multiplex PCR, and its TCRdb copy is limited to in-frame clones, with some not included. The sample lists more than 100,000 clones; 81% were seen once. Specimen: peripheral blood. All receptors come from a woman aged 60-75 years with active or convalescent COVID-19. The CDR3 runs from the conserved cysteine through the conserved F or W. A D gene is named only where the DNA matches it firmly. Expanded clones are given a class, and other clones once, few, many or no size at all.

v_gene: TRBV28; j_gene: TRBJ1-2; abundance: NA; d_gene: TRBD1; CDR3nt: TGTGCCAGCAGGAAGGACAGGGTATACTATGGCTACACCTTC; CDR3aa: CASRKDRVYYGYTF
v_gene: TRBV7-2; j_gene: TRBJ1-4; abundance: NA; d_gene: NA; CDR3nt: TGTGCCAGCAGCCCCCGACAGGTCCGGACTAATGAAAAACTGTTTTTT; CDR3aa: CASSPRQVRTNEKLFF
v_gene: TRBV19; j_gene: TRBJ2-3; abundance: once; d_gene: TRBD1; CDR3nt: TGTGCCAGTAGTCCCCGGGACAGGGGGAACACAGATACGCAGTATTTT; CDR3aa: CASSPRDRGNTDTQYF
v_gene: TRBV19; j_gene: TRBJ2-4; abundance: NA; d_gene: TRBD1; CDR3nt: TGTGCCAGTAGTATTACAGGGGGCTACATTCAGTACTTC; CDR3aa: CASSITGGYIQYF
v_gene: TRBV12-3/TRBV12-4; j_gene: TRBJ1-3; abundance: NA; d_gene: NA; CDR3nt: TGTGCCAGCGATACTGACTCTGGAAACACCATATATTTT; CDR3aa: CASDTDSGNTIYF
v_gene: TRBV2; j_gene: TRBJ1-4; abundance: NA; d_gene: NA; CDR3nt: TGTGCCACCGCGGGAGGGGTTGCAACTAATGAAAAACTGTTTTTT; CDR3aa: CATAGGVATNEKLFF
v_gene: TRBV7-2; j_gene: TRBJ2-1; abundance: NA; d_gene: TRBD1; CDR3nt: TGTGCCAGCAGCGCTTGGGCCCCAGGGGGATCTGAGCAGTTCTTC; CDR3aa: CASSAWAPGGSEQFF
v_gene: TRBV7-9; j_gene: TRBJ2-1; abundance: NA; d_gene: TRBD2; CDR3nt: TGTGCCAGCAGCTCGACTAGCGGGAGATTTGATGAGCAGTTCTTC; CDR3aa: CASSSTSGRFDEQFF
v_gene: TRBV18; j_gene: TRBJ1-1; abundance: NA; d_gene: TRBD1; CDR3nt: TGTGCCAGCTCACTCGGACAGGGAGGGGAAGCTTTCTTT; CDR3aa: CASSLGQGGEAFF
v_gene: TRBV19; j_gene: TRBJ2-3; abundance: NA; d_gene: TRBD1; CDR3nt: TGTGCCAGTAGCCAGGGGGCAGGGGATACGCAGTATTTT; CDR3aa: CASSQGAGDTQYF
v_gene: TRBV5-1; j_gene: TRBJ2-1; abundance: NA; d_gene: TRBD2; CDR3nt: TGCGCCAGCAGCTTGGGGGGGACTAGCCCTTGGGATGAGCAGTTCTTC; CDR3aa: CASSLGGTSPWDEQFF
v_gene: TRBV5-5; j_gene: TRBJ2-5; abundance: NA; d_gene: TRBD1; CDR3nt: TGTGCCAGCAGCCCAGGGACAGTCCAGACCCAGTACTTC; CDR3aa: CASSPGTVQTQYF
v_gene: TRBV18; j_gene: TRBJ1-3; abundance: NA; d_gene: NA; CDR3nt: TGTGCCAGCTCACCACTCGGAGGGGACTCTGGAAACACCATATATTTT; CDR3aa: CASSPLGGDSGNTIYF
v_gene: TRBV7-8; j_gene: TRBJ2-1; abundance: NA; d_gene: TRBD2; CDR3nt: TGTGCCAGCAGCTTCGGTACAGCCGGGACTAGCGGTCTCCAGTTCTTC; CDR3aa: CASSFGTAGTSGLQFF
v_gene: TRBV27; j_gene: TRBJ1-2; abundance: NA; d_gene: TRBD1; CDR3nt: TGTGCCAGCAGTCTGGACAGGGGGCGCCTCTATGGCTACACCTTC; CDR3aa: CASSLDRGRLYGYTF
v_gene: TRBV7-8; j_gene: TRBJ2-1; abundance: NA; d_gene: NA; CDR3nt: TGTGCCAGCAGCTTAGGTGACTCCCTAAATGAGCAGTTCTTC; CDR3aa: CASSLGDSLNEQFF
v_gene: TRBV6-6; j_gene: TRBJ1-1; abundance: NA; d_gene: TRBD1; CDR3nt: TGTGCCAGCCTGGGACAGGGGTTAAACACTGAAGCTTTCTTT; CDR3aa: CASLGQGLNTEAFF
v_gene: TRBV27; j_gene: TRBJ2-1; abundance: once; d_gene: TRBD2; CDR3nt: TGTGCCAGCAGTTGGGGGACTAGCGGGAGGGACCGGGAGCAGTTCTTC; CDR3aa: CASSWGTSGRDREQFF
v_gene: TRBV10-2; j_gene: TRBJ1-1; abundance: NA; d_gene: NA; CDR3nt: TGCGCCAGCAGTGAGTCTACGGACAGTTACCTCCCGAACACTGAAGCTTTCTTT; CDR3aa: CASSESTDSYLPNTEAFF
v_gene: TRBV24-1; j_gene: TRBJ1-6; abundance: NA; d_gene: NA; CDR3nt: TGTGCCACCGGAGGAAGGACAGCTACCTATAATTCACCCCTCCACTTT; CDR3aa: CATGGRTATYNSPLHF
v_gene: TRBV5-6; j_gene: TRBJ2-1; abundance: NA; d_gene: TRBD1; CDR3nt: TGTGCCAGCAGCGTTTTGTGGGGGACAGGGTTCAATGAGCAGTTCTTC; CDR3aa: CASSVLWGTGFNEQFF
v_gene: TRBV5-1; j_gene: TRBJ2-1; abundance: NA; d_gene: NA; CDR3nt: TGCGCCAGCAGCTTGGCTGGGGGAGGTTTGAATGAGCAGTTCTTC; CDR3aa: CASSLAGGGLNEQFF
v_gene: TRBV20-1; j_gene: TRBJ2-1; abundance: NA; d_gene: TRBD2; CDR3nt: TGCAGTGCTAGTTATAATAGCGGGGGGAGACGGGAGCAGTTCTTC; CDR3aa: CSASYNSGGRREQFF
v_gene: TRBV25-1; j_gene: TRBJ1-6; abundance: NA; d_gene: TRBD1; CDR3nt: TGTGCCAGCAGTGTAGGAGGACAGGGGATTTATTCACCCCTCCACTTT; CDR3aa: CASSVGGQGIYSPLHF
v_gene: TRBV6-5; j_gene: TRBJ2-5; abundance: NA; d_gene: NA; CDR3nt: TGTGCCAGCAGCTCGTACGGGGAAGAGACCCAGTACTTC; CDR3aa: CASSSYGEETQYF
v_gene: TRBV14; j_gene: TRBJ2-7; abundance: NA; d_gene: NA; CDR3nt: TGTGCCAGCAGCCAAGTTGGAGGTCGTTACGAGCAGTACTTC; CDR3aa: CASSQVGGRYEQYF
v_gene: TRBV3-1/TRBV3-2; j_gene: TRBJ1-1; abundance: once; d_gene: NA; CDR3nt: TGTGCCAGCAGCCGAGTAACAGGGAACACTGAAGCTTTCTTT; CDR3aa: CASSRVTGNTEAFF
v_gene: TRBV5-1; j_gene: TRBJ2-7; abundance: NA; d_gene: TRBD2; CDR3nt: TGCGCCAGCAGCTTGGGCGGGAGTCAGCCCTACGAGCAGTACTTC; CDR3aa: CASSLGGSQPYEQYF
v_gene: TRBV11-2; j_gene: TRBJ2-6; abundance: NA; d_gene: TRBD1; CDR3nt: TGTGCCAGCAGCGAAGGGACAGCTTTATCTGGGGCCAACGTCCTGACTTTC; CDR3aa: CASSEGTALSGANVLTF
v_gene: TRBV28; j_gene: TRBJ1-2; abundance: NA; d_gene: TRBD1; CDR3nt: TGTGCCAGCGGAAATCTGGCAGGGGGCTTTACTATACCCTATGGCTACACCTTC; CDR3aa: CASGNLAGGFTIPYGYTF
v_gene: TRBV12-3/TRBV12-4; j_gene: TRBJ2-3; abundance: NA; d_gene: NA; CDR3nt: TGTGCCAGCAGTTTTCGGGGGACAGATACGCAGTATTTT; CDR3aa: CASSFRGTDTQYF
v_gene: TRBV27; j_gene: TRBJ2-4; abundance: once; d_gene: NA; CDR3nt: TGTGCCAGCAGTTTAGGGGGGGCCGGTGCCAAAAACATTCAGTACTTC; CDR3aa: CASSLGGAGAKNIQYF
v_gene: TRBV24-1; j_gene: TRBJ1-2; abundance: NA; d_gene: NA; CDR3nt: TGTGCCACCAGTGATTTCCAGACTGGCTATGGCTACACCTTC; CDR3aa: CATSDFQTGYGYTF
v_gene: TRBV18; j_gene: TRBJ1-3; abundance: NA; d_gene: NA; CDR3nt: TGTGCCAGCTCCCCAGACAGGTCAAACTCTGGAAACACCATATATTTT; CDR3aa: CASSPDRSNSGNTIYF
v_gene: TRBV28; j_gene: TRBJ2-2; abundance: NA; d_gene: TRBD1; CDR3nt: TGTGCCAGCAGTGACAGGGCCGGGGAGCTGTTTTTT; CDR3aa: CASSDRAGELFF
v_gene: TRBV7-8; j_gene: TRBJ2-7; abundance: NA; d_gene: TRBD2; CDR3nt: TGTGCCAGCAGCTCCGGGACTAGTCAGTCCTACTACGAGCAGTACTTC; CDR3aa: CASSSGTSQSYYEQYF
v_gene: TRBV4-2; j_gene: TRBJ2-1; abundance: NA; d_gene: TRBD2; CDR3nt: TGTGCCAGCAGCCGGGTACTAGCGGGAGATAACAATGAGCAGTTCTTC; CDR3aa: CASSRVLAGDNNEQFF
v_gene: TRBV18; j_gene: TRBJ2-4; abundance: NA; d_gene: TRBD2; CDR3nt: TGTGCCAGCTCAGCGCTTTATTCCCGGGACCGGGGAGGGATCGGCAAAAACATTCAGTACTTC; CDR3aa: CASSALYSRDRGGIGKNIQYF
v_gene: TRBV11-2; j_gene: TRBJ2-2; abundance: NA; d_gene: NA; CDR3nt: TGTGCCAGCAGCGGACGCCGGCCTAGAGGGAGCACCGGGGAGCTGTTTTTT; CDR3aa: CASSGRRPRGSTGELFF
v_gene: TRBV27; j_gene: TRBJ1-1; abundance: few; d_gene: TRBD1; CDR3nt: TGTGCCAGCAGTTTCTCTTTTGGAAGGGGGCCCACTGAAGCTTTCTTT; CDR3aa: CASSFSFGRGPTEAFF
v_gene: TRBV2; j_gene: TRBJ1-3; abundance: few; d_gene: NA; CDR3nt: TGTGCCAGCAGGGAATGGACAGACGGGAACACCATATATTTT; CDR3aa: CASREWTDGNTIYF